The present entry profiles one T cell receptor beta chain with its context. Antigen unknown. From germline, CDR1 is MDHEN and CDR2 SYDVKM. Deletions cut 6 bases from V and 2 bases from J, with 16 bases between. The CDR3 sequence is 15 residues long. The record originates from a study of cytomegalovirus exposure and HLA in healthy donors. Study background: Most donors, less than 85% of a few hundred genotyped, fell in the Caucasian-associated ancestry cluster.

The study ran its PCR with 60 Vbeta and 13 Jbeta primers. This table comes from immunoSEQ multiplex PCR, and its TCRdb copy is limited to in-frame clones, with some not included. The profile shows around 50,000 clones, 60% to 85% of them singletons. Findings and limits, study-wide: Reports described diagnosis of cytomegalovirus status by the classifier as highly specific and sensitive.

The sequence was obtained from a man aged 25-45 years in good health and CMV-seropositive. This sequence joins TRBV28 and TRBJ1-1; D gene unclear. Sequenced material: PBMCs. For the CDR3, the DNA is TGTGCCAGCAGCGGACTTGGGGAGTCCAACACTGAAGCTTTCTTT. Its protein product is CASSGLGESNTEAFF.